What follows is one TCR beta chain and its context. This clonotype was detected many times. No cognate antigen has been identified for it. No per-base quality is available; no much larger clone lies one base away. The data were obtained in a study of CD8 T cells in ankylosing spondylitis (dated by TCRdb to 2015 to 2018). About the full investigation: The study profiled T cell receptor beta repertoires in healthy donors and ankylosing spondylitis patients to find disease-linked TCR variants. Peripheral blood was sampled, and synovial fluid was additionally collected from ankylosing spondylitis patients. The full study cohort comprised 25 or so ankylosing spondylitis patients and roughly 110 healthy donors. Overall study results and their limits: The disease-linked clones were reported to be significantly enriched in matched synovial fluid samples from ankylosing spondylitis patients. A TCR beta motif of 8 or 9 highly homologous amino acid variants appeared characteristic of blood from ankylosing spondylitis patients. A CD8+ phenotype was shown by the disease-linked clones, which were found at relatively low frequencies in peripheral blood. Some motif variants were previously reported in synovial fluid and blood of reactive arthritis patients, suggesting common disease-initiation mechanisms.

Based on the germline V gene, the CDR1 and CDR2 sequences are SGHDT and YYEEEE. A distance of 10 bases separates the germline ends of V and J, which lose 3 bases and 4 bases respectively. From the cysteine through the phenylalanine, the CDR3 covers 13 amino acids. Only the CDR3 portion is preserved as DNA: 39 bases, with reading frame beginning at the first base. The listed sequencing device is Illumina HiSeq 2500. Quantitative 5'-RACE with molecular barcodes was used to prepare TCR beta libraries. From the authors' description of their analysis: A new computational method based on a probabilistic model of VDJ rearrangement was used to identify disease-linked TCR variants. The public reads were reprocessed in TCRdb via fastp at Q25 and MiXCR, keeping in-frame beta chains. Entries are consolidated by CDR3 protein sequence, retaining the most common genes and DNA. Clone size and V and J calls follow TCRdb, not the original study. This sample holds around 150,000 distinct CDR3 sequences; about 17% were observed only once. The top ten hold 7.8% of the sample.

Sequenced sample: blood, either unsorted or a sorted T cell fraction (not recorded which). This receptor chain uses TRBV5-6 and TRBJ1-2; TRBD1 is a possible D gene, resting on 5 matching bases. The TCR comes from a male donor with ankylosing spondylitis or in good health (not recorded which). The sequenced DNA is TGTGCCAGCAGCTGGGGAGGGACCTATGGCTACACCTTC. Protein translation: CASSWGGTYGYTF.